This TCR beta chain was identified in a study of identical twins. Trimming stripped 6 bases from V and 8 bases from J, with 17 bases between. Germline-derived CDR1 and CDR2 are SGHVS and FNYEAQ. CDR3 length equals 14 residues. This clonotype was found a few times. TCRdb used MiXCR to reprocess the 5' RACE reads, holding one entry per CDR3 protein. Here the sample spans hundreds of thousands of distinct CDR3 sequences, roughly 8.6% being singletons. The same data also went into a second study, on yellow fever vaccine responses in identical twins.

Input material: memory (CD45RO+) T cells sorted from blood. The rearrangement links TRBV7-6 to TRBJ2-1; D not resolved. The origin of this receptor is a woman aged 18-29 years in good health. For the CDR3, the DNA is TGTGCCAGCAGTCCTCTAGAATTCAACGATGAGCAGTTCTTC. This gives the protein CASSPLEFNDEQFF.